The following is a TCR beta chain sequence with its context. This same CDR3 is encoded by further DNA sequences in the sample. Source study methods: Scientists estimated how many nucleated cells there were by amplifying reference gene primers. Clones were read by immunoSEQ multiplex PCR, and TCRdb kept only the in-frame ones, dropping some. V and J calls and clone size are those listed in that table; D and trimming were worked out from the DNA. The sample yields about 300,000 clones, around 85% seen once. The entry originates in a study of blood T cell repertoires in COVID-19. CDR1 and CDR2 from the germline V gene are KGHSH and LQKENI. V lost 3 bases to trimming and J lost 6 bases; unmatched junction nucleotides: 0. CDR3 length: 12 residues.

The sequenced sample was PBMCs or T cells enriched from blood (not recorded which). This TCR was recovered from a woman aged 45 to 65 who had recovered from COVID-19. V and J are TRBV18 and TRBJ1-1; TRBD1 aligns across 8 bases. CDR3 DNA: TGTGCCAGCTCACCGGACAGGGCTGAAGCTTTCTTT. It is translated as CASSPDRAEAFF.